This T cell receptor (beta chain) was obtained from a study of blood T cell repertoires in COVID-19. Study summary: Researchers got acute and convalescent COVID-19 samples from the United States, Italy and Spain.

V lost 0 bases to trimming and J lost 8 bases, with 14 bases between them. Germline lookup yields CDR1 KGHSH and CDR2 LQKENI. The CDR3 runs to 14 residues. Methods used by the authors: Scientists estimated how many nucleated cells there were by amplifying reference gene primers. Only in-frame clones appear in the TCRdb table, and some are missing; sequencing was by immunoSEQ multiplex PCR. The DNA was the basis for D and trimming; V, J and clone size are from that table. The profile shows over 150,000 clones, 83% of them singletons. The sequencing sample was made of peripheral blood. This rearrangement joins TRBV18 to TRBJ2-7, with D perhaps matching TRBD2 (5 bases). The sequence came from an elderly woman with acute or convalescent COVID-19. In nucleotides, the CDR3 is TGTGCCAGCTCACCACCAACGGAAAGCGGCAAGCAGTACTTC. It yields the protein CASSPPTESGKQYF.